This is a list of T cell receptor beta chains from one sample in a study of CD8 T cells in ankylosing spondylitis. TCRdb re-analysed the 5' RACE reads in MiXCR, keeping a single row per CDR3 protein. The sample comprises 220,000 or so distinct CDR3 sequences, around 20% of which are singletons, and roughly 42% rests with the top ten. The sample was blood, either unsorted or a sorted T cell fraction (not recorded which). These receptors were obtained from a male donor with ankylosing spondylitis. The CDR3 runs from the conserved cysteine through the conserved F or W. Fields, in order: CDR3 length, clone size, J gene, D gene, V gene, CDR3 protein, CDR3 DNA. D genes are given only for firm matches. Rows give clone size only sometimes, using once, few, many, or a class for an expanded clone.

14	few	TRBJ1-1	NA	TRBV5-6	CASSFGSGRTEAFF	TGTGCCAGCAGCTTCGGTAGCGGGCGTACTGAAGCTTTCTTT
15	few	TRBJ2-2	NA	TRBV12-3/TRBV12-4	CATTRGTVNTGELFF	TGTGCCACAACTAGGGGGACGGTGAACACCGGGGAGCTGTTTTTT
17	many	TRBJ2-5	TRBD2	TRBV3-1	CASSQTHLAGDGETQYF	TGTGCCAGCAGCCAGACCCACCTAGCGGGGGACGGGGAGACCCAGTACTTC
16	NA	TRBJ2-7	TRBD2	TRBV6-1	CASSQLSGLAGGEQYF	TGTGCCAGCAGCCAACTCTCTGGACTAGCGGGAGGTGAGCAGTACTTC
14	few	TRBJ1-4	TRBD1	TRBV27	CASSLSQGYEKLFF	TGTGCCAGCAGTTTATCACAGGGGTATGAAAAACTGTTTTTT
15	few	TRBJ2-7	NA	TRBV4-1	CASSQQSRDSYEQYF	TGCGCCAGCAGCCAGCAGAGCCGGGACTCCTACGAGCAGTACTTC
15	NA	TRBJ2-3	NA	TRBV27	CASTGGDQSTDTQYF	TGTGCCAGTACAGGGGGGGACCAGAGCACAGATACGCAGTATTTT
15	NA	TRBJ2-1	NA	TRBV7-9	CASREGVYGYNEQFF	TGTGCCAGCCGAGAGGGAGTTTACGGGTACAATGAGCAGTTCTTC
15	NA	TRBJ2-1	NA	TRBV7-9	CASSLGSSDYNEQFF	TGTGCCAGCAGCTTGGGCTCTAGCGACTACAATGAGCAGTTCTTC
15	many	TRBJ2-3	TRBD2	TRBV5-6	CASSLAGGLTDTQYF	TGTGCCAGCAGCCTAGCGGGGGGCCTCACAGATACGCAGTATTTT
15	few	TRBJ2-3	NA	TRBV14	CASSQRGVGTDTQYF	TGTGCCAGCAGCCAAAGAGGGGTGGGCACAGATACGCAGTATTTT
12	few	TRBJ1-1	NA	TRBV7-9	CASDEGDTEAFF	TGTGCCAGCGACGAGGGTGACACTGAAGCTTTCTTT
15	NA	TRBJ1-1	TRBD1	TRBV27	CASSLSGQGDTEAFF	TGTGCCAGCAGTTTATCGGGACAGGGGGACACTGAAGCTTTCTTT
16	NA	TRBJ2-1	TRBD2	TRBV9	CASSVVAGGPWDEQFF	TGTGCCAGCAGCGTAGTAGCGGGGGGGCCCTGGGATGAGCAGTTCTTC
15	NA	TRBJ1-1	TRBD1	TRBV6-5	CASSYSDRGSTEAFF	TGTGCCAGCAGTTACTCGGACAGGGGAAGCACTGAAGCTTTCTTT
13	few	TRBJ1-2	NA	TRBV29-1	CSVVYSASEGYTF	TGCAGCGTTGTCTACAGCGCTTCTGAAGGCTACACCTTC
15	many	TRBJ2-1	NA	TRBV11-1	CASSFGTYTYNEQFF	TGTGCCAGCAGCTTCGGGACCTATACCTACAATGAGCAGTTCTTC
14	few	TRBJ2-7	NA	TRBV6-5	CASSYLGDSYEQYF	TGTGCCAGCAGTTACTTAGGAGACTCCTACGAGCAGTACTTC
17	NA	TRBJ1-5	NA	TRBV10-3	CAISESLQGGNNQPQHF	TGTGCCATCAGTGAGTCTTTACAGGGAGGCAACAATCAGCCCCAGCATTTT
15	few	TRBJ1-5	NA	TRBV10-3	CAISEYGNSNQPQHF	TGTGCCATCAGTGAGTACGGAAATAGCAATCAGCCCCAGCATTTT
15	few	TRBJ1-1	NA	TRBV4-1	CASSQGVQAGTEAFF	TGCGCCAGCAGCCAAGGGGTACAGGCCGGCACTGAAGCTTTCTTT
16	NA	TRBJ2-5	NA	TRBV11-2	CASSPGVAGKQETQYF	TGTGCCAGCAGCCCGGGGGTAGCTGGGAAACAAGAGACCCAGTACTTC
13	few	TRBJ2-7	NA	TRBV24-1	CAIPGVRSYEQYF	TGTGCCATCCCGGGAGTTCGTTCCTACGAGCAGTACTTC
13	few	TRBJ2-7	NA	TRBV7-2	CASSLSISYEQYF	TGTGCCAGCAGCCTCAGTATATCCTACGAGCAGTACTTC
17	few	TRBJ1-2	NA	TRBV14	CASSQEALQQTNYGYTF	TGTGCCAGCAGCCAAGAGGCCCTCCAGCAAACAAACTATGGCTACACCTTC
12	few	TRBJ1-4	NA	TRBV28	CASSGSWEKLFF	TGTGCCAGCAGTGGGTCTTGGGAAAAACTGTTTTTT
12	NA	TRBJ2-2	NA	TRBV27	CASRARELQLFF	TGTGCCAGCAGAGCCCGCGAGTTGCAGCTGTTTTTT
15	NA	TRBJ1-6	NA	TRBV9	CASSEGGADNSPLHF	TGTGCCAGCAGCGAGGGGGGCGCCGATAATTCACCCCTCCACTTT
13	many	TRBJ1-2	NA	TRBV11-2	CASSRLGARGYTF	TGTGCCAGCAGCCGACTGGGGGCGCGCGGCTACACCTTC
15	NA	TRBJ2-7	TRBD2	TRBV7-2	CASSQTSGGTYEQYF	TGTGCCAGCAGCCAGACTAGCGGGGGAACCTACGAGCAGTACTTC
18	few	TRBJ2-7	TRBD1	TRBV24-1	CATSDFGDRPITIYEQYF	TGTGCCACCAGTGATTTTGGGGACAGACCAATTACGATCTACGAGCAGTACTTC
13	few	TRBJ1-2	NA	TRBV15	CATSSTGNYGYTF	TGTGCCACCAGCAGTACAGGGAACTATGGCTACACCTTC